One sample yielded the 20 T cell receptor beta chains listed below, sequenced in a study of blood T cell repertoires in COVID-19. Clones were sequenced by immunoSEQ multiplex PCR, and TCRdb holds only the in-frame ones, with some missing. The data hold 200,000 to 300,000 clones, with around 89% observed a single time. Source material: PBMCs or T cells enriched from blood (not recorded which). All receptors come from a woman aged 40 to 50 with acute COVID-19.

The V call is TRBV5-1, the J call TRBJ2-1, with D possibly being TRBD2 (5 bases). The CDR3 is 13 amino acids. Trimming took 4 bases from V and 10 from J, leaving 15 bases between them. CDR1 and CDR2 from the germline V gene are SGHRS and YFSETQ. This CDR3 reads CASSLTGLWEQFF. The CDR3 region has the DNA TGCGCCAGCAGCCTCACTGGACTTTGGGAGCAGTTCTTC.

J is TRBJ2-1 and V is TRBV6-1, with TRBD2 identical over 10 bases. V lost 4 bases to trimming and J lost 7 bases; unmatched junction nucleotides: 13. The CDR3 is 17 amino acids. Germline values: CDR1 MNHNS, CDR2 SASEGT. This CDR3 reads CASSALTSGVFSNEQFF. In DNA, the CDR3 is TGTGCCAGCAGTGCCTTAACTAGCGGGGTTTTTTCGAATGAGCAGTTCTTC.

V and J are TRBV6-5 and TRBJ1-2; TRBD1 is a possible D gene (5 bases). The CDR3 totals 14 residues. Germline CDR1 MNHEY, CDR2 SVGAGI. The V end lost 2 bases, the J end lost 4 bases, and 11 bases lay between the germline ends. CDR3 sequence reads: CASSYASTAYGYTF. The CDR3 nucleotides are TGTGCCAGCAGTTACGCCTCGACAGCCTATGGCTACACCTTC.

This clone has a single count. CDR3 sequence: CASSGGQGGQPQHF. For the CDR3, the DNA is TGTGCCAGCAGCGGGGGACAGGGAGGGCAGCCCCAGCATTTT. The gene calls are TRBV9 and TRBJ1-5; the match to TRBD1 covers 9 bases. The CDR3 runs 14 residues. V lost 3 bases, J lost 7 bases, and 5 bases stayed unmatched. Germline values: CDR1 SGDLS, CDR2 YYNGEE.

The chain has TRBV2 and TRBJ2-1; D remains ambiguous. Germline V gene lookup returns CDR1 SNHLY and CDR2 FYNNEI. V shed 3 bases and J shed 8 bases, with 5 bases lying between them. This CDR3 has 11 amino acids. The CDR3 reads CASSDIHEQFF. CDR3 bases: TGTGCCAGCAGTGATATCCATGAGCAGTTCTTC.

The chain is built from TRBV5-5 and TRBJ2-7; D is uncertain. CDR1 SGHKS and CDR2 YYEKEE come from the germline V gene (reference sequence). With 0 bases removed from V and 6 bases from J, the gap between germline ends came to 7 bases. This CDR3 is built from 12 residues. The CDR3 loop is CASSLGRTEQYF. CDR3 bases: TGTGCCAGCAGCTTGGGCAGAACCGAGCAGTACTTC.

The chain has TRBV6-5 and TRBJ1-3; 7 bases agree with TRBD1. J was trimmed by 4 bases and V by 4 bases; bases with no gene match: 1. The CDR3 length is 13 residues. Germline CDR1 MNHEY, CDR2 SVGAGI. The CDR3 DNA reads TGTGCCAGCAGTTGGACAGGAGGAAACACCATATATTTT. This encodes CASSWTGGNTIYF.

J is TRBJ1-2 and V is TRBV5-1, with a tentative D call TRBD1 (6 bases). The CDR3 spans 13 residues. V shed 7 bases and J shed 4 bases, with 14 bases lying between them. The germline gives CDR1 SGHRS, CDR2 YFSETQ. The CDR3 bases are TGCGCCAGCGCAAGGGGGGGGCTCTATGGCTACACCTTC. Residues: CASARGGLYGYTF. Using reference TRBV5-1 and TRBJ1-2 for the parts outside the CDR3, the full variable domain is KAGVTQTPRYLIKTRGQQVTLSCSPISGHRSVSWYQQTPGQGLQFLFEYFSETQRNKGNFPGRFSGRQFSNSRSEMNVSTLELGDSALYLCASARGGLYGYTFGSGTRLTVV.

V gene TRBV11-3 combines with J gene TRBJ2-2, with 8 nucleotides matching TRBD1. Germline trimming cut 3 bases from V and 8 bases from J; bases unmatched to any gene: 8. In germline, CDR1 is SGHNT, CDR2 YENEEA. The CDR3 is 15 residues long. CDR3: CASSFRTGSRGELFF. The CDR3 nucleotides are TGTGCCAGCAGCTTCAGGACAGGGTCCCGAGGGGAGCTGTTTTTT.

The chain employs TRBV20-1 and TRBJ2-7, with 7 bases aligning to TRBD1. V shed 5 bases, J shed 4 bases, and the junction held 2 bases outside the gene matches. This CDR3 region has 11 residues. Germline V gene data show CDR1 as DFQATT and CDR2 as SNEGSKA (reference sequence). CDR3 amino acids: CSAGQVYEQYF. CDR3 DNA sequence: TGCAGTGCTGGACAGGTATACGAGCAGTACTTC.

This chain joins TRBV5-1 and TRBJ2-5; 12 nucleotides match TRBD2. This CDR3 spans 15 amino acids. Per germline, CDR1 SGHRS and CDR2 YFSETQ. V lost 4 bases, J lost 5 bases, and 6 bases stayed unmatched. The CDR3 DNA follows: TGCGCCAGCAGCGCCGCTAGCGGGGGGGGTGAGACCCAGTACTTC. Protein sequence: CASSAASGGGETQYF.

J is TRBJ2-7 and V is TRBV27, with D possibly matching TRBD2 (6 bases). The germline V gene has CDR1 MNHEY and CDR2 SMNVEV (reference sequence). The CDR3 loop spans 18 amino acids. With 7 bases removed from V and 6 bases from J, the gap between germline ends came to 31 bases. This chain's CDR3 is CASTQDVRVFRLGGEQYF. The CDR3, as DNA: TGTGCCAGCACCCAGGACGTAAGGGTCTTTAGACTAGGTGGCGAGCAGTACTTC.

The V gene is TRBV5-1, the J gene TRBJ1-3; TRBD1 aligns across 7 bases. The J segment lost 2 bases and the V segment lost 2 bases, leaving 4 bases of the junction unmatched. The CDR3 length is 15 residues. The germline gives CDR1 SGHRS, CDR2 YFSETQ. The DNA for the CDR3 is TGCGCCAGCAGCTTCAAGGGGGCGACTGGAAACACCATATATTTT. Translating it yields CASSFKGATGNTIYF.

The chain combines TRBV7-2 with TRBJ2-5; TRBD2 matches at 8 bases. Trimming took 5 bases from V and 5 from J; bases not matched to a gene: 4. CDR1 is SGHTA, CDR2 FQGNSA, per germline. The CDR3 runs 13 residues. Here the CDR3 DNA reads TGTGCCAGCAGCCGGGGACTAGAGGAGACCCAGTACTTC. It is translated as CASSRGLEETQYF.

The CDR3: CASSNRGGDTEAFF. CDR3 DNA: TGTGCCAGTAGTAACAGGGGTGGGGACACTGAAGCTTTCTTT. This chain connects TRBV19 to TRBJ1-1; TRBD1 matches at 7 bases. CDR1 LNHDA and CDR2 SQIVND come from the germline V gene (reference sequence). V shed 4 bases, J shed 3 bases, and the junction held 5 bases outside the gene matches. The CDR3 contains 14 residues.

This chain connects TRBV24-1 to TRBJ2-1; TRBD2 matches at 8 bases. Per the germline V gene, CDR1 is KGHDR and CDR2 is SFDVKD. V shed 1 base, J shed 3 bases, and the junction held 7 bases outside the gene matches. CDR3 length: 17 residues. This chain's CDR3 is CATSDFQAGGNYNEQFF. The CDR3 DNA sequence: TGTGCCACCAGTGATTTTCAGGCGGGAGGAAACTACAATGAGCAGTTCTTC.

This chain uses TRBV18 with TRBJ1-2, with TRBD1 as a possible D gene (6 bases). The CDR3 has 14 amino acids. The germline V gene encodes CDR1 KGHSH and CDR2 LQKENI. V gave up 6 bases and J gave up 3 bases, with 14 bases separating them. The CDR3 coding sequence is TGTGCCAGCTCCCCGAGGGACACCGACTATGGCTACACCTTC. Translating it yields CASSPRDTDYGYTF. Looking up the rest from reference TRBV18 and TRBJ1-2 gives the full variable domain: NAGVMQNPRHLVRRRGQEARLRCSPMKGHSHVYWYRQLPEEGLKFMVYLQKENIIDESGMPKERFSAEFPKEGPSILRIQQVVRGDSAAYFCASSPRDTDYGYTFGSGTRLTVV.

About this clone itself: Other DNA sequences within the sample encode an identical CDR3. The chain links TRBV7-2 to TRBJ1-5; unclear D gene. The CDR3 contains 13 residues. Germline CDR1 is SGHTA and CDR2 is FQGNSA. The V gene lost 2 bases and the J gene lost 2 bases, with 4 bases spanning the gap. This CDR3 is CASSLSGNQPQHF. The CDR3 DNA sequence: TGTGCCAGCAGCTTATCAGGCAATCAGCCCCAGCATTTT.

V usage is TRBV3-1 (or the pseudogene TRBV3-2) and J usage is TRBJ1-3; D remains unclear. This CDR3 is built from 13 residues. In germline, CDR1 is LGHDT, CDR2 YNNKEL (reference sequence). The V gene lost 4 bases and the J gene lost 4 bases, with 8 bases spanning the gap. CDR3 DNA sequence: TGTGCCAGCAGCCGAACCCAGGGAAACACCATATATTTT. This translates into CASSRTQGNTIYF.

Written as DNA, the CDR3 is TGTGCCAGCAGTTACTCGGCACCGAACACTGAAGCTTTCTTT. Protein: CASSYSAPNTEAFF. This chain uses TRBV6-2 or TRBV6-3 with TRBJ1-1; D is unclear. This CDR3 has 14 amino acids. Germline V lookup: CDR1 MNHEY, CDR2 SVGEGT. Trimming removed 0 bases from V and 1 base from J, with 6 bases in between.